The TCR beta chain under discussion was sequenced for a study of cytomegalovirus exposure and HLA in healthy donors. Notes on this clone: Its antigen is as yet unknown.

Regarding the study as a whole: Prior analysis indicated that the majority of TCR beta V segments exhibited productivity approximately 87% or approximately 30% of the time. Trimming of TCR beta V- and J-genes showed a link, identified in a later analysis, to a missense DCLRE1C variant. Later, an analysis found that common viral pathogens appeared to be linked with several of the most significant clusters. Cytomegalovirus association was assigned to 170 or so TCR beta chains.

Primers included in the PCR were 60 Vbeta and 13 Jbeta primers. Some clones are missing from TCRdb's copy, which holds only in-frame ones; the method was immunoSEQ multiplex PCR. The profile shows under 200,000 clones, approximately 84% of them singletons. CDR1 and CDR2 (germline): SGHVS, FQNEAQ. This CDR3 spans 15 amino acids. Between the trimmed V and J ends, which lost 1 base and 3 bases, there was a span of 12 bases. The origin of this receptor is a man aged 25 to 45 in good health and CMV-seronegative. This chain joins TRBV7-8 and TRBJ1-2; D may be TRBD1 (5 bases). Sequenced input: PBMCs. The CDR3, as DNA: TGTGCCAGCAGCTTAGAGGAAGGGGTAGACTATGGCTACACCTTC. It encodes CASSLEEGVDYGYTF.